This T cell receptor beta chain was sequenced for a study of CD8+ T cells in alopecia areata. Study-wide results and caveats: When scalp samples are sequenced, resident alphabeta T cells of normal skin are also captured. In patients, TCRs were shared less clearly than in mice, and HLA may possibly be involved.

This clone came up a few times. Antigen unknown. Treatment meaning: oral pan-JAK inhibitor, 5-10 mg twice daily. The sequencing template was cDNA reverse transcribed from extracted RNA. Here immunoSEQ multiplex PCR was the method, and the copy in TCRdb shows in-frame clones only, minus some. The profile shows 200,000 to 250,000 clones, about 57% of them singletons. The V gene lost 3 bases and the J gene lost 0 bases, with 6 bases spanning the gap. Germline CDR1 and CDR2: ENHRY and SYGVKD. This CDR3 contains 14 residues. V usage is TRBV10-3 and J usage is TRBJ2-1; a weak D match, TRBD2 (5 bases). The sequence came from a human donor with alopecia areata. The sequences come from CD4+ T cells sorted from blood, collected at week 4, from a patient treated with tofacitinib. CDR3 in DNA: TGTGCCATCAGTGAAGGGAGCTCCTACAATGAGCAGTTCTTC. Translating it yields CAISEGSSYNEQFF.